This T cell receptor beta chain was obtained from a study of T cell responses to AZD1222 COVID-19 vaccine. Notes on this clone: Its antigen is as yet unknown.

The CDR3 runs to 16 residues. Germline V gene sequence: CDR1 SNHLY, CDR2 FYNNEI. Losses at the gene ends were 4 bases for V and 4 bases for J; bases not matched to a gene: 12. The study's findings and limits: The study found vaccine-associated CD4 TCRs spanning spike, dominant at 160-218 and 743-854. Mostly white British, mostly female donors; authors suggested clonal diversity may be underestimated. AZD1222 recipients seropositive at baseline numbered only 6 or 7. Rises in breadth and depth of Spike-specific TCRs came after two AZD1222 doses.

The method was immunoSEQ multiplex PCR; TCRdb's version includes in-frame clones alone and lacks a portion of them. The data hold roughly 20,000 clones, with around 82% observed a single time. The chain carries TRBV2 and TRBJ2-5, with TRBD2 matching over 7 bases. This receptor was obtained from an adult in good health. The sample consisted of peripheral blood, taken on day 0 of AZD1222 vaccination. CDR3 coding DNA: TGTGCCAGCAGTGTGGGGAGGCTAGCGGAGGCAGAGACCCAGTACTTC. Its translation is CASSVGRLAEAETQYF.